The present T cell receptor (beta chain) was sequenced within a study of T cells in Graves' hyperthyroidism and ophthalmopathy. TCR beta CDR3 regions were amplified from RNA. First-round RT-PCR with HTBI primers amplified the TCR CDR3 region. TCRdb re-called the multiplex PCR reads through MiXCR, storing one row per CDR3 protein. In the table there are a few hundred thousand distinct CDR3 sequences, around 13% of which are singletons. In this sample, this clonotype turned up many times. The ends lost 3 bases at V and 0 bases at J; junction bases unmatched: 4. The CDR3 runs to 15 residues. The material sequenced was blood. The V gene is TRBV12-3 or TRBV12-4, the J gene TRBJ2-7; 8 positions match TRBD2. This clonotype originated in a woman aged 30 to 39 with Graves' hyperthyroidism that later progressed to Graves' ophthalmopathy. CDR3 sequence: CASSLTSASSYEQYF. The DNA for the CDR3 is TGTGCCAGCAGTTTGACTAGCGCGAGCTCCTACGAGCAGTACTTC.